This T cell receptor beta chain was identified during a study of OX40 agonist ivuxolimab in advanced cancers. In the study overall: A history of anti-PD-1, anti-PD-L1 or anti-CTLA-4 therapy was acceptable, and about 40% had some.

TCRdb keeps only in-frame clones here, not all; method: immunoSEQ multiplex PCR. The profile shows about 44,000 clones, roughly 89% of them singletons. In germline, CDR1 is MNHEY, CDR2 SMNVEV (reference sequence). The length of the CDR3 is 14 residues. The ends were cut back, 5 bases at V and 7 bases at J, with 17 bases in the middle. The specimen comprised CD4+ or CD8+ T cells sorted from blood, sampled in a trial of the OX40 agonist ivuxolimab. This receptor was obtained from an adult with an advanced solid tumor such as melanoma, head and neck, liver or kidney cancer. This chain uses TRBV27 with TRBJ1-2; D perhaps matches TRBD1 (5 bases). The CDR3 nucleotides read TGTGCCAGCAGTCCTTTGGGGGGTGGGGTTGGCTACACCTTC. Protein sequence: CASSPLGGGVGYTF.